What follows is one T cell receptor (beta chain) and its context. Antigen: not known. This sample is part of a study of T cells expressing NK-cell markers. Study-level background: Underlying the TCR beta repertoires were sorted CD3+CD56+NKG2C+, CD3+CD56+NKG2C- and CD3+CD56-NKG2C+ T cells. Eight donors were sequenced, of whom seven were HCMV-seropositive, while the remaining one was HCMV-seronegative.

Study-wide points: These clonotypes also led the CD3+CD56-NKG2C+ fraction in a handful of donors.

Beta-chain TCR cDNA was generated via 5'RACE template switching with UMIs. TCRdb reworked the 5' RACE reads into one entry per CDR3 protein, no DNA. The sample's table shows about half a million distinct CDR3 sequences. The CDR3 totals 22 residues. Germline values: CDR1 SEHNR, CDR2 FQNEAQ (reference sequence). The chain joins TRBV7-9 to TRBJ2-4; as DNA is missing, the TRBD1 call by TCRdb cannot be tested. What was sequenced was blood T cells: a sorted CD56 or NKG2C T cell subset, CD4+ or CD8+ T cells, or bulk PBMC T cells (not recorded which). The origin of this receptor is a woman aged 45-65 years in good health. The CDR3 sequence: CASSSPPPGFSTAEEAKNIQYF. Using reference TRBV7-9 and TRBJ2-4 for the parts outside the CDR3, the full variable domain is DTGVSQNPRHKITKRGQNVTFRCDPISEHNRLYWYRQTLGQGPEFLTYFQNEAQLEKSRLLSDRFSAERPKGSFSTLEIQRTEQGDSAMYLCASSSPPPGFSTAEEAKNIQYFGAGTRLSVL.